The text below deals with one T cell receptor (beta chain). Its antigen is unknown. No quality values exist for individual bases; no much larger clone is one base distant. The CDR3 measures 14 amino acids from cysteine to phenylalanine. The kept DNA is CDR3 alone, 42 bases in frame from the first base. V is pared back by 4 bases and J by 6 bases, with 16 bases lying between the germline termini. CDR1 DFQATT and CDR2 SNEGSKA were looked up in the germline V gene (reference sequence). This sample is drawn from a study of blood T cells in healthy people across ages (dated by TCRdb to about 2015). For the study in its entirety: Template switching captured roughly one uniquely barcoded TCR beta cDNA molecule per two T cells in model experiments. For two donors (one aged 18 to 30 and one aged 80 or older), the study analyzed two additional independent replicas of 1 million unique cDNA reads from the same blood draw. Age-related changes in TCR beta repertoire diversity were measured in the study by deep sequencing normalized with unique cDNA molecular identifiers. Donors were grouped into four age groups: young (average 16 years), middle-aged (around 39), aged (62) and long-lived (less than 85). The paper's findings and limits, for the study overall: Because the CMV infection status of the donors was unknown, age-related changes in expanded clonotypes may potentially have been confounded. Compared with the aged group, more naive CD4+ T cells, fewer expanded clones and increased TCR diversity were shown by the long-lived group, suggesting age selection. Total diversity estimates from one million sequenced T cells were considered lower bounds and underestimates. Conclusive comparison of naive and antigen-experienced compartments was prevented by the profiling of bulk unsorted PBMCs. Observed TCR beta diversity per million T cells fell roughly linearly with age, and a significant reduction was already apparent by age about 43. Observed TCR beta diversity correlated strongly with the percentage of naive T cells measured by flow cytometry.

Systemically healthy Caucasian individuals from Russia, some 38 in total and aged about 6 to 95 years, were included as donors. Each donor gave 8.5 to 10 milliliters of peripheral blood, collected into EDTA-treated Vacutainer tubes. PBMCs were isolated by Ficoll-Paque density-gradient centrifugation, with at least 6 million obtained per sample. Total RNA was extracted from PBMCs with Trizol reagent, with at least 5.5 micrograms obtained per sample. For every donor, flow cytometry on a PBMC aliquot measured the percentage of naive CD45RAhigh/CD27high T cells. Libraries were prepared through 5' RACE. The instrument given in TCRdb is Illumina HiSeq 2500. A second PCR of about 6 to 11 cycles was performed with a sample-barcoded 5' primer and a J-beta primer mix. A template-switch 5' adaptor carrying 12 random nucleotides introduced a unique molecular identifier onto each TCR beta cDNA molecule. At least 2.5 million CDR3-containing paired-end reads were obtained from each sample. First-strand cDNA synthesis was performed from all RNA using the Mint cDNA synthesis kit, with priming by a TRBC-specific oligonucleotide. Following uracil-DNA glycosylase treatment, all cDNA underwent a first 18-cycle PCR with the universal primers M1SS and BC2_uni_R. Concerning the study's data processing: For normalization, 1 million high-quality reads, each with a distinct molecular identifier, were randomly selected from each sample. Reads with shared molecular identifiers were discarded instead of being binned into consensus sequences. CDR3 identification, clonotype clustering and error correction used MiTCR with a Q25 quality threshold and the strictest error-elimination algorithm. A nonparametric unseen species model with Euler transformation was used to estimate a lower bound on total TCR beta diversity. The public reads were reanalyzed by TCRdb: fastp trimming at Q25, MiXCR alignment, in-frame beta chains only. Every entry covers one CDR3 protein and lists the most common genes and DNA from its rows. The V and J calls here are based on TCRdb, not the publication. Across this sample there are about 1 million distinct CDR3 sequences, with under 30% seen only once. The ten largest make up about 0.72% of the sample.

The sample was also reused in another study, on T cells of mothers and their children. Drawing on the second study: Donors were nine systemically healthy Caucasian individuals: three mothers and their six children. cDNA synthesis used all of the extracted RNA, with roughly 1.5 ug of RNA in each 15 ul reaction. In the second PCR, sample barcodes and 2-4 random nucleotides were introduced via the M1S primer. Over 8 million TCR beta CDR3 reads were obtained for each mother, and approximately 3.2 million reads were obtained for each child. TCR recombination output is similarly shaped by thymic selection in related and unrelated pairs, with a minor effect exerted by inherited differences. Normalized repertoire overlap in related mother-child pairs was always slightly higher than in unrelated mother-child pairs, but the difference was never significant. No persistent microchimeric T cell clones were found, with a detection sensitivity of 80 to 100 clones per million clonotypes. The study used deep NGS to compare TCR beta repertoires of mothers and children, seeking features distinguishing related mother-child pairs from unrelated individuals. The mean age was roughly 40 +/- 4 years for the mothers and approximately 11 +/- 4 years for the children. Libraries were sequenced on Illumina HiSeq 2000 with 100+100 nt paired-end reads after adapter ligation with NEBNext reagents. To avoid cross-contamination, the mother libraries and the child libraries were prepared a month apart and sequenced in separate runs. Each donor had between about 450,000 and 2,200,000 distinct TCR beta clonotypes identified. Naive TCR beta clonotypes were estimated from low-frequency clonotypes matched to each donor's FACS-determined naive share, without sorting.

The TCR sequence derives from a girl aged 2 to 9 in good health. Sample: blood. Here the chain combines TRBV20-1 and TRBJ1-3; the D gene is possibly TRBD1, with 6 bases matching. The DNA sequence is as follows: TGCAGTGCTATCGATCCGGACAGCCTAAACACCATATATTTT. Its amino acids are CSAIDPDSLNTIYF.